Given below is one TCR beta chain in context. The antigen this receptor binds is unknown. No much larger clone exists at a distance of one base, and base qualities are not known. Compared with germline, V lacks 3 bases and J lacks 2 bases; bases without a gene match: 16. The CDR3 holds 20 amino acids from the cysteine to the phenylalanine. Only the CDR3 portion is preserved as DNA: 60 bases, with reading frame beginning at the first base. CDR1 and CDR2, per the germline V gene (reference sequence), are LNHDA and SQIVND. The receptor library was made with PCR. The sequencer listed for this sample is Illumina HiSeq 2500. TCR libraries were prepared with molecular barcoding, using unique molecular identifiers to normalize TCRbeta repertoire quantification. The public reads were reprocessed in TCRdb via fastp at Q25 and MiXCR, keeping in-frame beta chains. Rows with one shared CDR3 protein collapse into an entry with the most common genes and DNA. This sample holds about 500,000 distinct CDR3 sequences; 30% to 35% were observed only once. The ten largest make up 2.4% of the sample.

The sample originates from a study of T-cell reconstitution after alpha-beta-depleted transplantation in children (dated by TCRdb to 2015 to 2016). Some background on the complete study: The study quantitatively tracked T-cell immune reconstitution after TCRalphabeta/CD19-depleted allogeneic hematopoietic cell transplantation in children using TCR repertoire profiling.

The sequence derives from a human donor who donated a stem cell graft to a child with aplastic anemia. The sample in question was PBMCs from the stem cell graft donor, obtained from the stem cell graft. The V and J genes are TRBV19 and TRBJ2-1, with TRBD1 matching 10 junction bases. The CDR3 loop reads CASSIFGDRGPTAAYNEQFF. The DNA is TGTGCCAGTAGTATCTTCGGGGACAGGGGACCAACAGCGGCCTACAATGAGCAGTTCTTC. Beyond the CDR3, the reference TRBV19 and TRBJ2-1 genes provide the residues; the full variable domain reads: DGGITQSPKYLFRKEGQNVTLSCEQNLNHDAMYWYRQDPGQGLRLIYYSQIVNDFQKGDIAEGYSVSREKKESFPLTVTSAQKNPTAFYLCASSIFGDRGPTAAYNEQFFGPGTRLTVL.